Presented here are 25 T cell receptor beta chains from one specimen sequenced in a study of OX40 agonist ivuxolimab in advanced cancers. The library relied on the immunoSEQ multiplex PCR assay. TCRdb holds this immuneACCESS table with in-frame rearrangements only. Some clones are missing; in checked studies, unresolved V genes explain under half, and the rest has no known cause. The sample table lists about 96,000 clones, around 90% of them with a count of one. The top ten clones comprise 1.5% to 2% of the sample. The sample was CD4+ or CD8+ T cells sorted from blood, taken in a trial of the OX40 agonist ivuxolimab. Receptor source: an adult with an advanced solid tumor such as melanoma, head and neck, liver or kidney cancer.

This sequence joins TRBV11-3 and TRBJ2-3; 8 bases are a match to TRBD2. The germline V gene has CDR1 SGHNT and CDR2 YENEEA. This CDR3 region has 15 residues. Unmatched junction bases numbered 3, after V lost 4 bases and J lost 0 bases. The CDR3, as DNA: TGTGCCAGCAGCTCCACTAGCGGTAGCACAGATACGCAGTATTTT. Protein product: CASSSTSGSTDTQYF.

This chain connects TRBV7-3 to TRBJ1-3; D uncertain. CDR3 length: 16 residues. Germline-derived CDR1 and CDR2 are SGHTA and FQGTGA. V lost 0 bases and J 1 base, leaving 10 bases between the germline ends. The CDR3 sequence: CASSLTPAGSGNTIYF. In DNA, the CDR3 is TGTGCCAGCAGCTTAACTCCAGCGGGATCTGGAAACACCATATATTTT.

The V and J genes are TRBV5-4 and TRBJ1-2; 9 bases map to TRBD1. J gave up 4 bases and V 2 bases, and 9 bases lay outside the gene matches. The V gene's germline CDR1 is SGHNT and CDR2 YYREEE (reference sequence). The CDR3 spans 16 residues. Here the CDR3 DNA reads TGTGCCAGCAGCTTAGATCCGGGACAGGGATCCTATGGCTACACCTTC. Amino acids: CASSLDPGQGSYGYTF.

The gene calls are TRBV5-1 and TRBJ2-5; 9 positions match TRBD2. Losses at the gene ends were 4 bases for V and 5 bases for J; bases not matched to a gene: 6. The CDR3 is 14 residues long. CDR1 SGHRS and CDR2 YFSETQ come from the germline V gene. In nucleotides, the CDR3 is TGCGCCAGCAGCCGGGGACTAGCTGAGGAGACCCAGTACTTC. It specifies CASSRGLAEETQYF. Filled out from reference TRBV5-1 and TRBJ2-5, the complete variable domain reads KAGVTQTPRYLIKTRGQQVTLSCSPISGHRSVSWYQQTPGQGLQFLFEYFSETQRNKGNFPGRFSGRQFSNSRSEMNVSTLELGDSALYLCASSRGLAEETQYFGPGTRLLVL.

The CDR3 region has the DNA TGTGCCAGCAGCTTAGCAGCGTCAGATACGCAGTATTTT. Translating gives CASSLAASDTQYF. V is TRBV7-9 and J is TRBJ2-3; D is ambiguous. CDR3 length equals 13 residues. Per the germline V gene, CDR1 is SEHNR and CDR2 is FQNEAQ (reference sequence). Trimming took 0 bases from V and 4 from J, leaving 5 bases between them.

In DNA, the CDR3 is TGTGCCAGCAGCAGAGACCTAGCGGACCCTCATTCGGGGCAGTTCTTC. This codes for CASSRDLADPHSGQFF. V gene TRBV7-9 combines with J gene TRBJ2-1, with 7 nucleotides matching TRBD2. V shed 5 bases, J shed 12 bases, and the junction held 19 bases outside the gene matches. Germline assignment: CDR1 SEHNR and CDR2 FQNEAQ (reference sequence). The CDR3 runs to 16 residues.

This sequence joins TRBV7-2 and TRBJ2-3; no reliable D call. This CDR3 is built from 12 residues. Germline lookup yields CDR1 SGHTA and CDR2 FQGNSA. The V and J ends lost 5 bases and 8 bases respectively, with 11 bases between them. The CDR3 sequence is CASSARLGTQYF. Written as DNA, the CDR3 is TGTGCCAGCAGCGCTAGATTGGGTACGCAGTATTTT.

This clone was seen a single time. The J gene is TRBJ2-7, the V gene TRBV7-6, with no clear D. The CDR3 is 18 residues long. From germline, CDR1 is SGHVS and CDR2 FNYEAQ. Trimming removed 1 base at V and 0 bases at J, with 19 bases between. The CDR3 is CASSLVLGTAPPSYEQYF. The DNA for the CDR3 is TGTGCCAGCAGCTTAGTTTTAGGTACCGCCCCACCCTCCTACGAGCAGTACTTC.

The V and J genes are TRBV4-1 and TRBJ2-3, with 8 bases that match TRBD2. Germline-derived CDR1 and CDR2 are MGHRA and YSYEKL. V dropped 2 bases and J dropped 2; count of bases not matched to a gene: 9. The CDR3 has 17 amino acids. CDR3 DNA sequence: TGCGCCAGCAGCCAAAGAGGGACTAGGGGTAACACAGATACGCAGTATTTT. Its translation is CASSQRGTRGNTDTQYF.

The rearrangement uses TRBV9 and TRBJ2-1; 10 bases match TRBD2. Germline V gene sequence: CDR1 SGDLS, CDR2 YYNGEE. J was trimmed by 6 bases and V by 2 bases; bases with no gene match: 5. This CDR3 is 15 amino acids long. CDR3 sequence reads: CASSVSAGGPNEQFF. CDR3 coding DNA: TGTGCCAGCAGCGTTTCAGCGGGAGGGCCCAATGAGCAGTTCTTC.

The chain recombines TRBV18 with TRBJ2-3, with D uncertain. The V end was cut by 3 bases, the J end by 0 bases, with 7 bases between. CDR3 length: 14 residues. In germline, CDR1 is KGHSH, CDR2 LQKENI. CDR3: CASSPDTSTDTQYF. CDR3 in DNA: TGTGCCAGCTCACCTGATACTAGCACAGATACGCAGTATTTT.

V usage is TRBV7-8 and J usage is TRBJ2-5; D may be TRBD1 (5 bases). CDR1 and CDR2 (germline): SGHVS, FQNEAQ. V was trimmed by 4 bases and J by 2 bases, leaving 11 bases between them. The length of the CDR3 is 14 residues. The CDR3 loop reads CASSSRQLQETQYF. CDR3 DNA: TGTGCCAGCAGCTCGCGACAGCTACAAGAGACCCAGTACTTC.

This chain connects TRBV11-2 to TRBJ2-7, with D possibly TRBD2 on 5 matching bases. Between the trimmed V and J ends, which lost 5 bases and 3 bases, there was a span of 20 bases. The CDR3 extends over 16 amino acids. The germline V gene encodes CDR1 SGHAT and CDR2 FQNNGV. CDR3 protein: CASSPLTGLSGYEQYF. CDR3 sequence (DNA): TGTGCCAGCAGCCCACTAACGGGGTTATCGGGCTACGAGCAGTACTTC.

The rearrangement joins TRBV5-1 to TRBJ2-1; D is perhaps TRBD1 or TRBD2 (5 bases each). CDR1 is SGHRS, CDR2 YFSETQ, per germline. Between the trimmed V and J ends, which lost 0 bases and 4 bases, there was a span of 8 bases. This CDR3 region has 14 residues. CDR3 loop: CASSLGDPYNEQFF. The CDR3 region has the DNA TGCGCCAGCAGCTTGGGGGACCCATACAATGAGCAGTTCTTC.

The chain recombines TRBV19 with TRBJ1-2, with TRBD1 identical over 8 bases. The CDR3 spans 12 residues. Trimming took 6 bases from V and 5 from J; bases not matched to a gene: 2. Germline loops: CDR1 LNHDA, CDR2 SQIVND (reference sequence). This CDR3 reads CASRTGVYGYTF. The CDR3 coding sequence is TGTGCCAGTAGGACAGGGGTTTATGGCTACACCTTC. The whole variable domain, filled in from reference TRBV19 and TRBJ1-2, reads DGGITQSPKYLFRKEGQNVTLSCEQNLNHDAMYWYRQDPGQGLRLIYYSQIVNDFQKGDIAEGYSVSREKKESFPLTVTSAQKNPTAFYLCASRTGVYGYTFGSGTRLTVV.

V is TRBV19 and J is TRBJ1-5; D is possibly TRBD1 (5 bases). The CDR3 has 19 amino acids. V shed 4 bases and J shed 5 bases, with 27 bases lying between them. Per germline, CDR1 LNHDA and CDR2 SQIVND (reference sequence). DNA of the CDR3: TGTGCCAGTAGTAACTCACTGGGCCGGGTCTCAGGGACCGATCAGCCCCAGCATTTT. Translated: CASSNSLGRVSGTDQPQHF. The complete variable domain, with remaining parts taken from reference TRBV19 and TRBJ1-5, reads DGGITQSPKYLFRKEGQNVTLSCEQNLNHDAMYWYRQDPGQGLRLIYYSQIVNDFQKGDIAEGYSVSREKKESFPLTVTSAQKNPTAFYLCASSNSLGRVSGTDQPQHFGDGTRLSIL.

V gene TRBV11-1 combines with J gene TRBJ2-1; no clear D. The V end lost 5 bases, the J end lost 10 bases, and 12 bases lay between the germline ends. The CDR3 contains 12 residues. Germline V gives CDR1 SGHAT, CDR2 FQDESV (reference sequence). CDR3 coding DNA: TGTGCCAGCAGCCCCTCTTTCAGGGAGCAGTTCTTC. It encodes CASSPSFREQFF.

The chain joins TRBV19 to TRBJ1-2; D call uncertain. The CDR3 is 14 residues long. V was clipped by 4 bases and J by 4 bases, with 13 bases between them. The V gene's germline CDR1 is LNHDA and CDR2 SQIVND (reference sequence). CDR3 sequence: CASSTLPVFYGYTF. The CDR3 bases are TGTGCCAGTAGTACCCTCCCCGTATTCTATGGCTACACCTTC.

The V call is TRBV11-1, the J call TRBJ2-1, with D possibly being TRBD2 (6 bases). The V end lost 2 bases, the J end lost 3 bases, and 14 bases lay between the germline ends. Germline lookup yields CDR1 SGHAT and CDR2 FQDESV (reference sequence). This CDR3 comprises 16 residues. The CDR3 loop reads CASSLMLPGDYNEQFF. CDR3 nucleotides: TGTGCCAGCAGCTTAATGCTACCGGGGGACTACAATGAGCAGTTCTTC.

The chain recombines TRBV19 with TRBJ1-4; D is uncertain. Germline CDR1 LNHDA, CDR2 SQIVND (reference sequence). The CDR3 sequence is 17 residues long. Between the trimmed V and J ends, which lost 4 bases and 0 bases, there was a span of 15 bases. Here the CDR3 DNA reads TGTGCCAGTAGTAACCCGGCCTCGAGCGCAACTAATGAAAAACTGTTTTTT. Translated: CASSNPASSATNEKLFF.

The chain is built from TRBV29-1 and TRBJ2-2, with 9 bases aligning to TRBD2. Germline loops: CDR1 SQVTM, CDR2 ANQGSEA. This CDR3 spans 20 amino acids. The junction had 16 bases not matched to a gene; V was cut back by 0 bases and J by 2 bases. This CDR3 is CSVEEMAGGTLTPNTGELFF. CDR3 DNA sequence: TGCAGCGTTGAAGAAATGGCGGGAGGGACTCTAACTCCAAACACCGGGGAGCTGTTTTTT.

The rearrangement joins TRBV7-9 to TRBJ2-5; D may be TRBD2 (5 bases). V shed 5 bases and J shed 4 bases, with 20 bases lying between them. The CDR3 sequence is 16 residues long. Germline values: CDR1 SEHNR, CDR2 FQNEAQ (reference sequence). The CDR3 loop is CASSLVRWSSTETQYF. The CDR3 region has the DNA TGTGCCAGCAGCCTCGTTAGGTGGTCTAGCACAGAGACCCAGTACTTC.

The rearrangement links TRBV7-3 to TRBJ1-1, with TRBD1 identical over 7 bases. Per germline, CDR1 SGHTA and CDR2 FQGTGA. Germline trimming cut 5 bases from V and 7 bases from J; bases unmatched to any gene: 10. CDR3 length equals 14 residues. The CDR3 DNA sequence: TGTGCCAGCAGCCCAAAGGGGGCGGGTCATGAAGCTTTCTTT. This encodes CASSPKGAGHEAFF.

The gene calls are TRBV9 and TRBJ2-1; D is ambiguous. CDR1 and CDR2 (germline): SGDLS, YYNGEE. V was clipped by 3 bases and J by 8 bases, with 18 bases between them. The CDR3 totals 15 residues. The CDR3 nucleotides read TGTGCCAGCAGCGGACGTATCCTAGGGATCGATGAGCAGTTCTTC. Translation gives CASSGRILGIDEQFF. Filled out from reference TRBV9 and TRBJ2-1, the complete variable domain reads DSGVTQTPKHLITATGQRVTLRCSPRSGDLSVYWYQQSLDQGLQFLIQYYNGEERAKGNILERFSAQQFPDLHSELNLSSLELGDSALYFCASSGRILGIDEQFFGPGTRLTVL.

The V and J genes are TRBV7-8 and TRBJ1-4; a possible D gene is TRBD1 (6 bases). The V end was cut by 5 bases, the J end by 10 bases, with 17 bases between. The CDR3 has 14 amino acids. Germline lookup yields CDR1 SGHVS and CDR2 FQNEAQ. The DNA of the CDR3 is TGTGCCAGCAGCCCCCGAAGTAGCAGGGGAAAACTGTTTTTT. This codes for CASSPRSSRGKLFF.